This T cell receptor beta chain appears in the sequencing data of a study of metastatic and nonmetastatic thyroid tumors. Whole-study context: Repertoires from blood and tumor or nodule tissue of malignant and benign thyroid patients were compared.

Among the patients, none had received any treatment before thyroid surgery. Per the germline V gene, CDR1 is LNHDA and CDR2 is SQIVND (reference sequence). V was trimmed by 2 bases and J by 3 bases, leaving 8 bases between them. CDR3 size: 13 residues. Study-wide findings and caveats: Relative to benign nodules, malignant thyroid tumors were reportedly characterized by significantly elevated TCR beta diversity in blood and tumor.

To note about this clone: No antigen is known for it.

Per the authors' pipeline: Built for papillary thyroid cancer, a distant-metastasis classifier drew on CDR3 differences across clinicopathological groups. Through MiXCR, TCRdb re-clonotyped the PCR reads. These V and J calls are TCRdb output, not the study's own analysis. The sample includes 35,000 to 40,000 clones, about 24% of them seen just once. The specimen sequenced was blood. The sequence was obtained from a female donor with papillary thyroid cancer or a benign thyroid nodule (not recorded which). Some clones in this sample may be carry-over from other donors' samples. V usage is TRBV19 and J usage is TRBJ2-7, with D unresolved. CDR3 loop: CASSISALYEQYF. In nucleotides, the CDR3 is TGTGCCAGTAGTATATCTGCACTCTACGAGCAGTACTTC. Supplemented by reference TRBV19 and TRBJ2-7, the full variable domain reads DGGITQSPKYLFRKEGQNVTLSCEQNLNHDAMYWYRQDPGQGLRLIYYSQIVNDFQKGDIAEGYSVSREKKESFPLTVTSAQKNPTAFYLCASSISALYEQYFGPGTRLTVT.